Listed below are T cell receptor beta chains from one sample, sequenced in a study of shared clonotypes between healthy human individuals. Sequencing used immunoSEQ multiplex PCR; TCRdb keeps in-frame clones, though not all of them. The data contain around 990,000 clones, 70% to 80% of them singletons. What was sequenced was memory CD4+ T cells from PBMCs. Receptors were obtained from a man younger than 30 in good health. Some clones in this sample may be carry-over from other donors' samples. CDR3s leave out the opening cysteine and the closing phenylalanine or tryptophan. Each record gives: V gene, J gene, CDR3 protein.

v_call: TRBV27
j_call: TRBJ2-7
cdr3_aa: ASSLGPPSSYEQY

v_call: TRBV18
j_call: TRBJ1-2
cdr3_aa: ASSPQAGWGYT

v_call: TRBV5-1
j_call: TRBJ2-7
cdr3_aa: ASRTGTVSYEQY

v_call: TRBV15
j_call: TRBJ1-1
cdr3_aa: ATSTRDVAF

v_call: TRBV18
j_call: TRBJ2-5
cdr3_aa: ASSPVNVSQETQY

v_call: TRBV5-8
j_call: TRBJ2-5
cdr3_aa: ASSFGQVQETQY

v_call: TRBV11-2
j_call: TRBJ2-3
cdr3_aa: ASSFTKLPGLAGTDTQY

v_call: TRBV7-3
j_call: TRBJ1-2
cdr3_aa: ASGRDGLYGYT

v_call: TRBV11-2
j_call: TRBJ2-7
cdr3_aa: ASSPGRNSYEQY

v_call: TRBV14
j_call: TRBJ2-7
cdr3_aa: ASRTSGSREQY

v_call: TRBV30
j_call: TRBJ2-1
cdr3_aa: AWVRPGSYNEQF

v_call: TRBV7-3
j_call: TRBJ2-7
cdr3_aa: ASSLFGTYEQY

v_call: TRBV6-9
j_call: TRBJ2-7
cdr3_aa: ASSYSQVGYEQY

v_call: TRBV5-8
j_call: TRBJ1-4
cdr3_aa: ASSSRATNEKLF

v_call: TRBV7-2
j_call: TRBJ1-2
cdr3_aa: ASSLASGQANYGYT

v_call: TRBV6-1
j_call: TRBJ1-2
cdr3_aa: ASSVSYYGYT

v_call: TRBV7-9
j_call: TRBJ2-2
cdr3_aa: ASSFTGELF

v_call: TRBV5-1
j_call: TRBJ2-1
cdr3_aa: ASSLAALGLAGDNEQF

v_call: TRBV27
j_call: TRBJ2-7
cdr3_aa: ASSPGDGLYVY

v_call: TRBV5-6
j_call: TRBJ1-2
cdr3_aa: ASSLVGGGSYGYT

v_call: TRBV5-4
j_call: TRBJ1-2
cdr3_aa: ASRSTQGAVYGYT

v_call: TRBV2
j_call: TRBJ1-3
cdr3_aa: ASRDRGNTIY

v_call: TRBV1
j_call: TRBJ1-1
cdr3_aa: TSSPTEAF

v_call: TRBV5-1
j_call: TRBJ2-1
cdr3_aa: ASRLADSYNEQF

v_call: TRBV5-6
j_call: TRBJ2-1
cdr3_aa: ASSLRPGNNEQF

v_call: TRBV7-2
j_call: TRBJ2-5
cdr3_aa: ASSIDRAETQY

v_call: TRBV29-1
j_call: TRBJ1-1
cdr3_aa: SVAPQGKNTEAF

v_call: TRBV4-2
j_call: TRBJ2-1
cdr3_aa: ASSQRQGRGGSYNEQF

v_call: TRBV7-2
j_call: TRBJ1-2
cdr3_aa: ASKTGAETRGYT

v_call: TRBV5-6
j_call: TRBJ2-6
cdr3_aa: ASSRISSGANVLT

v_call: TRBV7-6
j_call: TRBJ1-3
cdr3_aa: ASSLAQAGPGNTIY

v_call: TRBV7-6
j_call: TRBJ1-3
cdr3_aa: ASSLRPGAGNTIY